Below, 9 T cell receptor beta chains from the same sample are listed, as sequenced in a study of cytomegalovirus exposure and HLA in healthy donors. Only in-frame clones appear in the TCRdb table, and some are missing; sequencing was by immunoSEQ multiplex PCR. In the table there are 150,000 or so clones, about 86% of which are singletons. The sequenced sample consisted of PBMCs. The receptors derive from a man younger than 35 in good health and CMV-seropositive.

This clone was seen once. The rearrangement links TRBV5-1 to TRBJ2-5; no reliable D call. In germline, CDR1 is SGHRS, CDR2 YFSETQ. The CDR3 extends over 12 amino acids. V was trimmed by 1 base and J by 4 bases, leaving 5 bases between them. The CDR3 nucleotides read TGCGCCAGCAGCTTGTCGGGAGAGACCCAGTACTTC. Translated, it gives CASSLSGETQYF.

This clone was observed a handful of times. The rearrangement links TRBV7-9 to TRBJ2-7, with 7 bases identical to TRBD1. Germline V CDR1 and CDR2: SEHNR, FQNEAQ (reference sequence). The CDR3 length is 11 residues. The V segment lost 10 bases and the J segment 3 bases; nucleotides outside the gene matches: 3. The CDR3 reads CAIQGDYEQYF. CDR3 in DNA: TGTGCCATCCAGGGGGACTACGAGCAGTACTTC.

V is TRBV7-2 and J is TRBJ2-7; D call uncertain. The CDR3 has 14 amino acids. The germline V gene encodes CDR1 SGHTA and CDR2 FQGNSA. V gave up 3 bases and J gave up 0 bases, with 9 bases separating them. CDR3 sequence (DNA): TGTGCCAGCAGCTTGTCAAGGAGCTCCTACGAGCAGTACTTC. This gives the protein CASSLSRSSYEQYF.

The J gene is TRBJ2-5, the V gene TRBV9; no reliable D call. In germline, CDR1 is SGDLS, CDR2 YYNGEE. The CDR3 has 16 residues. V was clipped by 0 bases and J by 1 base, with 13 bases between them. In nucleotides, the CDR3 is TGTGCCAGCAGCGTAGGAGGCGGTCCTCCCCAAGAGACCCAGTACTTC. Protein product: CASSVGGGPPQETQYF.

This sequence joins TRBV6-1 and TRBJ2-2; 8 bases align to TRBD1. The CDR3 covers 15 residues. Trimming cost V 5 bases and J 5 bases; bases outside gene matches: 7. CDR1 and CDR2 from the germline V gene are MNHNS and SASEGT. CDR3 sequence reads: CASSIDRGRTGELFF. In nucleotides, the CDR3 is TGTGCCAGCAGTATAGACAGGGGACGGACCGGGGAGCTGTTTTTT.

DNA for the CDR3: TGTGCCAGCAGCGCCGGAGGGGGGACAGGTTCCTACAATGAGCAGTTCTTC. Its protein is CASSAGGGTGSYNEQFF. The chain links TRBV9 to TRBJ2-1, with 8 bases fitting TRBD1. Germline CDR1 SGDLS, CDR2 YYNGEE. The V segment lost 3 bases and the J segment 1 base; nucleotides outside the gene matches: 9. The CDR3 extends over 17 amino acids.

This clone showed up just once. The rearrangement joins TRBV18 to TRBJ2-7, with 9 bases identical to TRBD2. CDR1 is KGHSH, CDR2 LQKENI, per germline. The CDR3 sequence is 14 residues long. Losses at the gene ends were 6 bases for V and 3 bases for J; bases not matched to a gene: 6. DNA of the CDR3: TGTGCCAGCTCGTGTTGCGGGGGGGTCTACGAGCAGTACTTC. It encodes CASSCCGGVYEQYF.

The V call is TRBV7-6, the J call TRBJ2-7, with 9 positions matching TRBD2. Unmatched junction bases numbered 13, after V lost 2 bases and J lost 2 bases. Germline V CDR1 and CDR2: SGHVS, FNYEAQ. This CDR3 has 18 amino acids. The chain's CDR3 is CASSLIGGGSGRTYEQYF. CDR3 DNA sequence: TGTGCCAGCAGCTTAATCGGGGGGGGCAGCGGGAGGACCTACGAGCAGTACTTC.

The chain joins TRBV19 to TRBJ2-3; 7 nucleotides match TRBD1. With V trimmed by 9 bases and J by 2 bases, 11 bases remained unmatched. Looked up from germline, CDR1 is LNHDA and CDR2 is SQIVND (reference sequence). This CDR3 has 15 amino acids. Here the CDR3 reads CASSIQGSVTDTQYF. The CDR3, as DNA: TGTGCCAGCTCGATACAGGGGAGCGTCACAGATACGCAGTATTTT.